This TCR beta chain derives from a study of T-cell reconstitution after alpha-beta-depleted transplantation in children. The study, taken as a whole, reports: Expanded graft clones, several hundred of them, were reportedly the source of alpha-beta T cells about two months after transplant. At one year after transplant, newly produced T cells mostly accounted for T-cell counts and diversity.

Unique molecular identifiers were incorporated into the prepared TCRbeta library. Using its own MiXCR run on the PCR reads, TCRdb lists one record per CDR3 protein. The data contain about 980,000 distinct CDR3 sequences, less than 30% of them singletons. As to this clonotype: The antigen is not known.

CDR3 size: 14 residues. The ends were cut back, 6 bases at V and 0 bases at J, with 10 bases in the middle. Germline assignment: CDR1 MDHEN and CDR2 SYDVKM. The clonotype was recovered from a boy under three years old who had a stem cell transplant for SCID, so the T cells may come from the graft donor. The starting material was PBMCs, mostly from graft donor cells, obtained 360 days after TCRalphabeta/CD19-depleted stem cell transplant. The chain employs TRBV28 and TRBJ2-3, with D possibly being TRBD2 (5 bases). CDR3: CASRRRTSTDTQYF. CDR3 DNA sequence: TGTGCCAGCAGGCGGAGGACTAGCACAGATACGCAGTATTTT. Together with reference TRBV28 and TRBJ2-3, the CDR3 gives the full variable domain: DVKVTQSSRYLVKRTGEKVFLECVQDMDHENMFWYRQDPGLGLRLIYFSYDVKMKEKGDIPEGYSVSREKKERFSLILESASTNQTSMYLCASRRRTSTDTQYFGPGTRLTVL.